This TCR beta chain was obtained from a study of CD4+ T cells in melanoma. Study-level findings and limits: Reportedly, melanoma neoantigen-specific CD4+ T cells showed varied differentiation states. A reported correlation linked neoantigen-specific CD4+ T cells to CD8+, macrophage and B cell function.

Assay used: immunoSEQ multiplex PCR; TCRdb lists only in-frame clones, some missing. Of some 47,000 clones in the sample, about 91% were seen once. Trimming stripped 1 base from V and 2 bases from J, with 9 bases between. CDR3 length equals 15 residues. The germline V gene encodes CDR1 KGHSH and CDR2 LQKENI. As for this clone: The antigen remains undetermined.

The sample was peripheral blood. V gene TRBV18 combines with J gene TRBJ1-5; D remains ambiguous. This clonotype was sampled from a human donor with melanoma. In DNA, the CDR3 is TGTGCCAGCTCACCACGGCAGTGGGGCAATCAGCCCCAGCATTTT. Translated: CASSPRQWGNQPQHF.